The 25 T cell receptor beta chains below come from one sample, sequenced in a study of blood T cell repertoires in COVID-19. Produced via immunoSEQ multiplex PCR; TCRdb's table is partial and in-frame only. This sample has 85,000 to 120,000 clones; over 70% occur once, and the top ten carry approximately 0.9%. Specimen: peripheral blood. The receptors originated from a human donor with acute or convalescent COVID-19. The donor label of this sample is uncertain.

The chain recombines TRBV2 with TRBJ1-5; 10 bases fit TRBD1. With 6 bases clipped from V and 4 bases from J, the junction kept 6 bases outside the gene matches. From germline, CDR1 is SNHLY and CDR2 FYNNEI. This CDR3 is 15 amino acids long. The CDR3 DNA is TGTGCCAGCAGGTCGGGACAGGGGCGAAATCAGCCCCAGCATTTT. It specifies CASRSGQGRNQPQHF.

The chain carries TRBV18 and TRBJ1-1; 8 bases agree with TRBD1. J gave up 4 bases and V 6 bases, and 10 bases lay outside the gene matches. Germline values: CDR1 KGHSH, CDR2 LQKENI. The CDR3 totals 15 residues. The CDR3 coding sequence is TGTGCCAGCTCCCGAGCTGACAGGGGAGGCACTGAAGCTTTCTTT. It yields the protein CASSRADRGGTEAFF.

V and J are TRBV2 and TRBJ2-2, with D perhaps TRBD1 (5 bases). The CDR3 length is 14 residues. CDR1 is SNHLY, CDR2 FYNNEI, per germline. Trimming took 9 bases from V and 2 from J, leaving 13 bases between them. CDR3 loop: CASHRNLNTGELFF. The CDR3 DNA sequence: TGTGCCAGTCACAGGAACCTTAACACCGGGGAGCTGTTTTTT.

J is TRBJ2-3 and V is TRBV30; a weak D match, TRBD2 (7 bases). V was shortened by 3 bases and J by 4 bases, with 17 bases between the two germline ends. The CDR3 extends over 15 amino acids. The V gene's germline CDR1 is GTSNPN and CDR2 SVGIG (reference sequence). This CDR3 is CAWSGGRGRADTQYF. The DNA for the CDR3 is TGTGCCTGGAGCGGGGGGCGGGGTCGGGCAGATACGCAGTATTTT.

The genes are TRBV5-4 and TRBJ2-5; possible D gene TRBD1, 5 bases. The V gene lost 3 bases and the J gene lost 0 bases, with 12 bases spanning the gap. CDR1 SGHNT and CDR2 YYREEE come from the germline V gene (reference sequence). The CDR3 runs 15 residues. The CDR3 spells CASSSRRGNQETQYF. The CDR3 DNA follows: TGTGCCAGCAGCTCGCGTAGGGGAAACCAAGAGACCCAGTACTTC. Combining the CDR3 with reference TRBV5-4 and TRBJ2-5 gives the whole variable domain ETGVTQSPTHLIKTRGQQVTLRCSSQSGHNTVSWYQQALGQGPQFIFQYYREEENGRGNFPPRFSGLQFPNYSSELNVNALELDDSALYLCASSSRRGNQETQYFGPGTRLLVL.

This clone came up once. This chain uses TRBV28 with TRBJ2-3; TRBD1 matches at 7 bases. The CDR3 is made up of 15 amino acids. Germline lookup yields CDR1 MDHEN and CDR2 SYDVKM. V trimming: 5 bases; J trimming: 6 bases; junction bases outside the gene matches: 11. The DNA for the CDR3 is TGTGCCAGCAGTATACTGACAGGGTTGTTGGATACGCAGTATTTT. This translates into CASSILTGLLDTQYF.

The rearrangement uses TRBV5-1 and TRBJ2-1, with TRBD1 identical over 11 bases. CDR1 and CDR2 from the germline V gene are SGHRS and YFSETQ. Trimming at V came to 4 bases and at J to 2 bases, leaving 2 bases not matched to a gene. The CDR3 consists of 15 residues. The CDR3 nucleotides read TGCGCCAGCAGCCTGGGACAGGGGGCCTACAATGAGCAGTTCTTC. This encodes CASSLGQGAYNEQFF.

The chain employs TRBV12-5 and TRBJ2-3, with 9 bases fitting TRBD2. The junction had 2 bases not matched to a gene; V was cut back by 3 bases and J by 4 bases. Germline values: CDR1 LGHNT, CDR2 FRNRAP. The CDR3 has 14 amino acids. CDR3 in DNA: TGTGCTAGTGGTTTAGGGACTAGCCCAGATACGCAGTATTTT. This codes for CASGLGTSPDTQYF. The full variable domain, in which reference TRBV12-5 and TRBJ2-3 provide the parts outside the CDR3, is DARVTQTPRHKVTEMGQEVTMRCQPILGHNTVFWYRQTMMQGLELLAYFRNRAPLDDSGMPKDRFSAEMPDATLATLKIQPSEPRDSAVYFCASGLGTSPDTQYFGPGTRLTVL.

Many counts were recorded for this clone. The V and J genes are TRBV7-9 and TRBJ1-5, with 9 bases matching TRBD1. V was clipped by 5 bases and J by 6 bases; unmatched bases: 5. Germline CDR1 is SEHNR and CDR2 is FQNEAQ (reference sequence). The CDR3 length is 14 residues. CDR3 in DNA: TGTGCCAGCAGCCTCGGACAGGGGAGTCAGCCCCAGCATTTT. It codes for CASSLGQGSQPQHF.

V is TRBV7-9 and J is TRBJ2-1, with 7 bases aligning to TRBD1. J gave up 7 bases and V 2 bases, and 8 bases lay outside the gene matches. CDR3 length equals 15 residues. Per germline, CDR1 SEHNR and CDR2 FQNEAQ (reference sequence). This CDR3 is CASSLRGGANNEQFF. The CDR3 DNA reads as TGTGCCAGCAGCTTACGAGGGGGCGCGAATAATGAGCAGTTCTTC.

The rearrangement joins TRBV4-1 to TRBJ1-1; possibly TRBD1 for D (6 bases). V was shortened by 0 bases and J by 10 bases, with 12 bases between the two germline ends. This CDR3 has 13 amino acids. Germline CDR1 MGHRA, CDR2 YSYEKL. The CDR3 region has the DNA TGCGCCAGCAGCCAAGAGTCCAGGGGCACAGCTTTCTTT. This codes for CASSQESRGTAFF.

This CDR3 is CASSPWTGRSPEAFF. In DNA, the CDR3 is TGTGCCAGCTCACCATGGACAGGGAGATCCCCTGAAGCTTTCTTT. The chain combines TRBV18 with TRBJ1-1, with 8 bases fitting TRBD1. CDR1 and CDR2 from the germline V gene are KGHSH and LQKENI. The CDR3 contains 15 residues. The V and J ends lost 2 bases and 6 bases, in that order; junction bases with no gene match: 8. The full variable domain, with the rest looked up from reference TRBV18 and TRBJ1-1, is NAGVMQNPRHLVRRRGQEARLRCSPMKGHSHVYWYRQLPEEGLKFMVYLQKENIIDESGMPKERFSAEFPKEGPSILRIQQVVRGDSAAYFCASSPWTGRSPEAFFGQGTRLTVV.

Only a few counts were recorded for this clone. The sample has other DNA sequences that encode this CDR3 too. The chain links TRBV7-3 to TRBJ2-1; 10 positions agree with TRBD1. CDR3 size: 14 residues. Germline CDR1 and CDR2: SGHTA and FQGTGA. Trimming removed 5 bases from V and 5 bases from J; junction bases left unmatched: 3. CDR3 nucleotides: TGTGCCAGCAGCCCGGGACAGGGGAACAATGAGCAGTTCTTC. It specifies CASSPGQGNNEQFF.

The chain carries TRBV10-3 and TRBJ2-1, with TRBD2 as a possible D gene (7 bases). Germline CDR1 is ENHRY and CDR2 is SYGVKD. This CDR3 is 14 amino acids long. Between the trimmed V and J ends, which lost 3 bases and 7 bases, there was a span of 13 bases. The chain's CDR3 is CAISDRGARNEQFF. CDR3 sequence (DNA): TGTGCCATCAGTGATCGGGGGGCTCGGAATGAGCAGTTCTTC.

The genes are TRBV5-4 and TRBJ1-1, with D possibly TRBD1 on 6 matching bases. There are 13 residues in the CDR3. V shed 3 bases and J shed 3 bases, with 9 bases lying between them. The V gene's germline CDR1 is SGHNT and CDR2 YYREEE (reference sequence). The chain's CDR3 is CASSYSGDTEAFF. CDR3 sequence (DNA): TGTGCCAGCAGCTACTCAGGGGACACTGAAGCTTTCTTT.

V gene TRBV28 combines with J gene TRBJ2-5; D call uncertain. V dropped 2 bases and J dropped 5 bases, with 3 bases sitting between them. Germline V gene data show CDR1 as MDHEN and CDR2 as SYDVKM. The CDR3 contains 11 residues. This chain's CDR3 is CASSLLETQYF. DNA of the CDR3: TGTGCCAGCAGTTTACTGGAGACCCAGTACTTC. Drawing the rest from reference TRBV28 and TRBJ2-5, the complete variable domain is DVKVTQSSRYLVKRTGEKVFLECVQDMDHENMFWYRQDPGLGLRLIYFSYDVKMKEKGDIPEGYSVSREKKERFSLILESASTNQTSMYLCASSLLETQYFGPGTRLLVL.

V gene TRBV6-5 combines with J gene TRBJ2-5; possibly TRBD1 for D (5 bases). The V end was cut by 0 bases, the J end by 1 base, with 6 bases between. The CDR3 length is 14 residues. CDR1 and CDR2 from the germline V gene are MNHEY and SVGAGI. The chain's CDR3 is CASSYSGAQETQYF. In DNA, the CDR3 is TGTGCCAGCAGTTACTCAGGGGCCCAAGAGACCCAGTACTTC.

The gene calls are TRBV29-1 and TRBJ2-4, with a weak D call TRBD1 (5 bases). The CDR3 is 12 amino acids. Germline lookup yields CDR1 SQVTM and CDR2 ANQGSEA. Trimming left V 4 bases short and J 11 bases short, with 15 bases between. The CDR3: CSVAQPQGVQYF. The CDR3 DNA reads as TGCAGCGTTGCGCAGCCCCAAGGGGTTCAGTACTTC.

CDR3: CSVEDSGGWASEQFF. CDR3 in DNA: TGCAGCGTTGAAGATAGTGGGGGGTGGGCTTCGGAGCAGTTCTTC. The V gene is TRBV29-1, the J gene TRBJ2-1; D possibly corresponds to TRBD2 (6 bases). V was clipped by 0 bases and J by 10 bases, with 19 bases between them. Per germline, CDR1 SQVTM and CDR2 ANQGSEA. This CDR3 is 15 amino acids long.

The chain carries TRBV10-3 and TRBJ2-3; 13 bases fit TRBD2. This CDR3 is 15 amino acids long. The trim removed 6 bases at V and 3 bases at J, leaving 3 bases unmatched. The germline CDR1 and CDR2 sequences are ENHRY and SYGVKD. The CDR3 here is CAISTSGGDTDTQYF. The CDR3 nucleotides read TGTGCCATCAGCACTAGCGGGGGGGATACAGATACGCAGTATTTT.

This clone was recorded many times. The chain couples TRBV30 to TRBJ2-7; weak D call: TRBD1 (5 bases). The CDR3 loop spans 13 amino acids. The V gene lost 2 bases and the J gene lost 6 bases, with 14 bases spanning the gap. The germline V gene encodes CDR1 GTSNPN and CDR2 SVGIG (reference sequence). The CDR3 bases are TGTGCCTGGAGTATATCTGGGGCCGGCGAGCAGTACTTC. Its protein product is CAWSISGAGEQYF.

This clone was picked up a small number of times. This chain connects TRBV2 to TRBJ2-7; possibly TRBD2 for D (6 bases). CDR1 and CDR2 from the germline V gene are SNHLY and FYNNEI. V was cut by 2 bases and J by 0 bases, with 8 bases left in between. The CDR3 runs to 14 residues. CDR3 nucleotide sequence: TGTGCCAGCAGTGAACTAGCGAACTCCTACGAGCAGTACTTC. Its protein product is CASSELANSYEQYF.

In its sample, this clone was seen a few times. The chain has TRBV6-5 and TRBJ2-3; perhaps TRBD1 as D (7 bases). CDR3 length: 15 residues. CDR1 and CDR2 from the germline V gene are MNHEY and SVGAGI. V lost 8 bases and J lost 4, with 19 bases in between. The chain's CDR3 is CASEHRGGEADTQYF. The CDR3 DNA sequence: TGTGCCAGCGAGCACAGGGGAGGTGAGGCAGATACGCAGTATTTT.

This clone was seen once. The genes are TRBV7-8 and TRBJ1-4, with a tentative D call TRBD1 (5 bases). Per germline, CDR1 SGHVS and CDR2 FQNEAQ. V was trimmed by 5 bases and J by 8 bases, leaving 15 bases between them. The CDR3 is made up of 14 amino acids. The CDR3 sequence: CASSPTHGGEKLFF. CDR3 coding DNA: TGTGCCAGCAGCCCTACCCACGGGGGGGAAAAACTGTTTTTT. The full variable domain, its missing parts supplied by reference TRBV7-8 and TRBJ1-4, is GAGVSQSPRYKVAKRGQDVALRCDPISGHVSLFWYQQALGQGPEFLTYFQNEAQLDKSGLPSDRFFAERPEGSVSTLKIQRTQQEDSAVYLCASSPTHGGEKLFFGSGTQLSVL.

The genes are TRBV5-1 and TRBJ2-3; 13 bases align to TRBD2. Germline assignment: CDR1 SGHRS and CDR2 YFSETQ. The CDR3 consists of 16 residues. Unmatched junction bases numbered 6, after V lost 4 bases and J lost 4 bases. The CDR3 region is CASSPGLAGRSDTQYF. In nucleotides, the CDR3 is TGCGCCAGCAGCCCGGGACTAGCGGGGCGGTCAGATACGCAGTATTTT.